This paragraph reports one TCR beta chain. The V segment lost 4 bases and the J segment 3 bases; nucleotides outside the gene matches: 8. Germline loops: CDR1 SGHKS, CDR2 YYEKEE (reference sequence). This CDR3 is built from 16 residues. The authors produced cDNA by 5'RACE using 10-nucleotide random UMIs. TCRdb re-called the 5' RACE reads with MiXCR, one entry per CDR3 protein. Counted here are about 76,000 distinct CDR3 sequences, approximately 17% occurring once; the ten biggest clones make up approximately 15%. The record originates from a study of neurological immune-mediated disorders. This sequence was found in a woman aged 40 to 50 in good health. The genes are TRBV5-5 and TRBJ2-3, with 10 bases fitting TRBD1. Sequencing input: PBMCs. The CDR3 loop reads CASSVTGQGRTDTQYF. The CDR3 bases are TGTGCCAGCAGCGTGACGGGACAGGGGAGGACAGATACGCAGTATTTT. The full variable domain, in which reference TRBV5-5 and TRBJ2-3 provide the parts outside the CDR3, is DAGVTQSPTHLIKTRGQQVTLRCSPISGHKSVSWYQQVLGQGPQFIFQYYEKEERGRGNFPDRFSARQFPNYSSELNVNALLLGDSALYLCASSVTGQGRTDTQYFGPGTRLTVL.